This T cell receptor beta chain was sequenced for a study of shared clonotypes between healthy human individuals. Broader study findings: Researchers found naive subsets generally carried larger estimated richness than memory subsets.

This CDR3 comprises 15 residues. Unmatched junction bases numbered 8, after V lost 8 bases and J lost 3 bases. In germline, CDR1 is SNHLY, CDR2 FYNNEI. Here immunoSEQ multiplex PCR was the method, and the copy in TCRdb shows in-frame clones only, minus some. This sample has 600,000 to 750,000 clones, with around 72% found just once. A remark on this clone: Its antigen is unknown.

This chain links TRBV2 with TRBJ2-1, with TRBD1 identical over 9 bases. The sequence was obtained from a woman aged 25 to 45 in good health. Sample: memory CD4+ T cells sorted from blood. As to subset: CD45RA-negative fraction. In DNA, the CDR3 is TGTGCCAGCGCACGGGACAGGGCTAACTACAATGAGCAGTTCTTC. Translating it yields CASARDRANYNEQFF. Combining the CDR3 with reference TRBV2 and TRBJ2-1 gives the whole variable domain EPEVTQTPSHQVTQMGQEVILRCVPISNHLYFYWYRQILGQKVEFLVSFYNNEISEKSEIFDDQFSVERPDGSNFTLKIRSTKLEDSAMYFCASARDRANYNEQFFGPGTRLTVL.